This TCR beta chain was recorded in a study of blood T cells in healthy people across ages. Regarding the study as a whole: There was a strong correlation between TCR beta diversity and naive T cell percentage. Older age went with lower TCR beta diversity per million T cells, in a roughly linear way.

In regard to this clonotype: Its antigen is not identified.

Through a sample-barcoded 5' primer and a J-beta primer mix, a second PCR was run for roughly 7 to 12 cycles. Every molecule of cDNA carried a tag from a template-switch adaptor with 12 random nucleotides. A minimum of 2.5 million CDR3-containing paired-end reads was obtained for each sample. Each CDR3 protein gets one entry after TCRdb re-called the 5' RACE reads with MiXCR. The table includes around 1.5 million distinct CDR3 sequences, 59% detected once. The sequenced sample consisted of blood. The sequence was obtained from a man younger than 35 in good health.

DNA for the CDR3: TGCAGTGCACTAAATCTGGGGGGTCCAGATACGCAGTATTTT. This gives the protein CSALNLGGPDTQYF. The chain recombines TRBV20-1 with TRBJ2-3, with a weak D call TRBD2 (6 bases). The CDR3 runs to 14 residues. Trimming removed 6 bases at V and 4 bases at J, with 17 bases between. Per the germline V gene, CDR1 is DFQATT and CDR2 is SNEGSKA (reference sequence).